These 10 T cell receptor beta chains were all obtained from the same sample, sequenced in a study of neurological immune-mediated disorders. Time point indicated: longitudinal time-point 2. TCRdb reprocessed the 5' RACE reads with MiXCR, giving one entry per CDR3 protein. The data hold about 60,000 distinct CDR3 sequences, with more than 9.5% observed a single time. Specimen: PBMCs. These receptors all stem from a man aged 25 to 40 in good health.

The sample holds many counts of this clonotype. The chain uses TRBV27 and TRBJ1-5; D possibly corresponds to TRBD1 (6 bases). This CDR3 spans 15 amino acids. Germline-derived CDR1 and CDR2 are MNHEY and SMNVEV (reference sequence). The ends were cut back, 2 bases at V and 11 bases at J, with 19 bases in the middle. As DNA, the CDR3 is TGTGCCAGCAGTTTAACCCCCCAGGGGCAAGGATCCCAGCATTTT. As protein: CASSLTPQGQGSQHF.

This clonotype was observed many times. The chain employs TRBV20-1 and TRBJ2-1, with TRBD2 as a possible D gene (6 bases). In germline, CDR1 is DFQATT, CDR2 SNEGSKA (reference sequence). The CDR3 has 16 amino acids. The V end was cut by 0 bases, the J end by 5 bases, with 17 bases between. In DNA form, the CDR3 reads TGCAGTGCTAGAGATCCGGGCGGCGGGGCAGACAATGAGCAGTTCTTC. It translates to CSARDPGGGADNEQFF.

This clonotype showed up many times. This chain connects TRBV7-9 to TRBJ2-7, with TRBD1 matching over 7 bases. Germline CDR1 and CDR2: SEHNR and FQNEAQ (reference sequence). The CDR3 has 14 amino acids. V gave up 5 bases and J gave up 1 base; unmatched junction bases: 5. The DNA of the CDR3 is TGTGCCAGCAGCAAGGACAGGTCATCCTACGAGCAGTACTTC. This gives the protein CASSKDRSSYEQYF.

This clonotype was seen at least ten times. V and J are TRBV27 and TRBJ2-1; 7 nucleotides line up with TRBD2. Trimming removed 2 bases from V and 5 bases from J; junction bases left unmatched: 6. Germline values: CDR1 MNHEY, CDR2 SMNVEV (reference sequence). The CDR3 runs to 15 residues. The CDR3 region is CASSLGGGPHNEQFF. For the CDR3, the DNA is TGTGCCAGCAGTTTAGGGGGAGGGCCCCACAATGAGCAGTTCTTC.

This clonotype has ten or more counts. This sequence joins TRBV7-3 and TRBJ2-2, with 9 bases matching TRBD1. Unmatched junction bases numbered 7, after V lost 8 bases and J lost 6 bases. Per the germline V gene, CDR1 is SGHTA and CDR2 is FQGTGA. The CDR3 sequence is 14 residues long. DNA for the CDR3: TGTGCCAGCTCCCTGGGACAGGGATCCGGGGAGCTGTTTTTT. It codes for CASSLGQGSGELFF.

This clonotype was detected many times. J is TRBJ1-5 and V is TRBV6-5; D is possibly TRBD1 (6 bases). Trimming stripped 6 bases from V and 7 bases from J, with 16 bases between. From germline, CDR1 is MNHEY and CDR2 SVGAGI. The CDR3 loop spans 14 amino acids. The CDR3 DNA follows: TGTGCCAGCAGGTCTGGAGGGGGTGGACAGCCCCAGCATTTT. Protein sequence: CASRSGGGGQPQHF.

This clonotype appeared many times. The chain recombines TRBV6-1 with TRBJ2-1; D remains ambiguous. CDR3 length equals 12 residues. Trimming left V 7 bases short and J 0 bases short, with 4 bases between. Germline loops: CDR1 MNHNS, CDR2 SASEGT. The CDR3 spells CASKGSYNEQFF. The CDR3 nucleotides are TGTGCCAGCAAAGGCTCCTACAATGAGCAGTTCTTC.

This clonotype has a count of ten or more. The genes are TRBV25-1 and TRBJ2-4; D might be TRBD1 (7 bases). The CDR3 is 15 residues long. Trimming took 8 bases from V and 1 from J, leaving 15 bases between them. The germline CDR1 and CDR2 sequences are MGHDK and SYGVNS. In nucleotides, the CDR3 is TGTGCCAGCTCGAACCCAGGGGGGGCCAAAAACATTCAGTACTTC. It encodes CASSNPGGAKNIQYF. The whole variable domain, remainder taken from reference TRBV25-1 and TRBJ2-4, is EADIYQTPRYLVIGTGKKITLECSQTMGHDKMYWYQQDPGMELHLIHYSYGVNSTEKGDLSSESTVSRIRTEHFPLTLESARPSHTSQYLCASSNPGGAKNIQYFGAGTRLSVL.

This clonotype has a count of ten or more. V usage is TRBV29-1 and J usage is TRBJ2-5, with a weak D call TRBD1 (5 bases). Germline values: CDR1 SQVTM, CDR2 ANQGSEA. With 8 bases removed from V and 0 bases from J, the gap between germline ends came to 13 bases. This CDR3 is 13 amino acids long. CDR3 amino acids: CSSTKGNQETQYF. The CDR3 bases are TGCAGCTCAACGAAGGGGAACCAAGAGACCCAGTACTTC.

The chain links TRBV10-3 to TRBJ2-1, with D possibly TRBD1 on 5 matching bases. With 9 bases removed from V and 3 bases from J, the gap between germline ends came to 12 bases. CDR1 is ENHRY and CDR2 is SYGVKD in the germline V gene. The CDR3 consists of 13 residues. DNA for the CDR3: TGTGCCATTCAGGGTGTGGACTACAATGAGCAGTTCTTC. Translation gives CAIQGVDYNEQFF.